Listed below are T cell receptor beta chains from one sample, sequenced in a study of regulatory T cells in long-lasting Graves disease. TCRdb redid the calling of the multiplex PCR reads with MiXCR, one entry per CDR3 protein. In the table there are 400,000 to 600,000 distinct CDR3 sequences, under 25% of which are singletons. The sample in question was peripheral blood mononuclear cells (PBMCs), obtained when the disease was refractory, from a patient treated with antithyroid drugs. The receptors originated from a female donor with Graves disease. Each CDR3 is given with its conserved first and last residue.

J gene	V gene	CDR3 protein
TRBJ2-2	TRBV2	CASNEGNTGELFF
TRBJ2-7	TRBV28	CASSFRPYDPGQGSSYEQYF
TRBJ1-5	TRBV5-1	CASSLTGDSNQPQHF
TRBJ2-1	TRBV15	CATALKGAYNEQFF
TRBJ1-1	TRBV28	CASSYRGRGGTEAFF
TRBJ1-1	TRBV3-1	CASSQDGGVGAFF
TRBJ2-7	TRBV28	CASSLFDSSYEQYF
TRBJ2-5	TRBV6-2/TRBV6-3	CASSYSRQGIGETQYF
TRBJ2-5	TRBV5-5	CASSAIGGQGETQYF
TRBJ1-1	TRBV7-3	CASSLGQGIGTEAFF
TRBJ2-2	TRBV3-1	CASSQAAGGPGELFF
TRBJ2-4	TRBV12-3/TRBV12-4	CASSPVAGGPGNIQYF
TRBJ2-5	TRBV4-3	CASSQDEWHQETQYF
TRBJ1-2	TRBV20-1	CSAENRGYTF
TRBJ2-2	TRBV7-2	CASSLTQANTGELFF
TRBJ2-7	TRBV25-1	CASSESGAKSYEQYF
TRBJ2-2	TRBV20-1	CSARPDSSPNAGELFF